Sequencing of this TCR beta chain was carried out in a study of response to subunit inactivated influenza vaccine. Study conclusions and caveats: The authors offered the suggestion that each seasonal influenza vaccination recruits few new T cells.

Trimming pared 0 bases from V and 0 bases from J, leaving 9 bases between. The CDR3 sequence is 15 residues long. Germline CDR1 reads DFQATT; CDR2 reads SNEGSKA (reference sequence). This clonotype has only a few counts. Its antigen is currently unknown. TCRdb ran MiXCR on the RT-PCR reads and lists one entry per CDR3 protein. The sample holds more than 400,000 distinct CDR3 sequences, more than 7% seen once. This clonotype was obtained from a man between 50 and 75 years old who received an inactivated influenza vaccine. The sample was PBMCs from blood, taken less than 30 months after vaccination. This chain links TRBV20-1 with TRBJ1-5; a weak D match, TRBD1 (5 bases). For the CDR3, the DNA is TGCAGTGCTAGAGATAATGGACATAGCAATCAGCCCCAGCATTTT. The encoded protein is CSARDNGHSNQPQHF.